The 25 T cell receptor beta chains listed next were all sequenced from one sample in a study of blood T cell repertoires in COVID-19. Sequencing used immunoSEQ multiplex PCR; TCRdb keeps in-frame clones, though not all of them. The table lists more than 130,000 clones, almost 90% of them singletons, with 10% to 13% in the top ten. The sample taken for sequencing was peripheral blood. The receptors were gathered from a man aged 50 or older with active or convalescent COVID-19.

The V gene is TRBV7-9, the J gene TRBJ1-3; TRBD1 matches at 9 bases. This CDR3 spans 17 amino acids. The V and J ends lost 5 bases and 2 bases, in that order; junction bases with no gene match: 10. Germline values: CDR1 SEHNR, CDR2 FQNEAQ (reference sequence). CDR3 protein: CASSTWDRESTGNTIYF. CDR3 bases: TGTGCCAGCAGCACCTGGGACAGGGAGTCAACTGGAAACACCATATATTTT.

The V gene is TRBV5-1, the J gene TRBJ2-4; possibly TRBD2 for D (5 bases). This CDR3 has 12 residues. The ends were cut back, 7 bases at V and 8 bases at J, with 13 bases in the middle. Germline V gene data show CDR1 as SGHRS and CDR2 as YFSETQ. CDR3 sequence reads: CASRGSGDIQYF. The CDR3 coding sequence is TGCGCCAGCCGAGGGTCTGGGGACATTCAGTACTTC.

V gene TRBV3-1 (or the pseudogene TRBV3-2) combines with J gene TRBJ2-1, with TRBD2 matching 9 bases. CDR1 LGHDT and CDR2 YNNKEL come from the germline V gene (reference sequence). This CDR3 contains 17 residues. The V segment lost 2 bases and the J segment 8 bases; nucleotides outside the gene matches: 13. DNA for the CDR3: TGTGCCAGCAGCCAAAGGGCCTACGCGGGAGGGCTCGATGAGCAGTTCTTC. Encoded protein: CASSQRAYAGGLDEQFF.

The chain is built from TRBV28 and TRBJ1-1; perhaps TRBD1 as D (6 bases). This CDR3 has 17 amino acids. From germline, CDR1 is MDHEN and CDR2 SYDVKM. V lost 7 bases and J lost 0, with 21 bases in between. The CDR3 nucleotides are TGTGCCAGCACCGAAGCGGCAGGGGAGGGCATGAACACTGAAGCTTTCTTT. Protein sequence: CASTEAAGEGMNTEAFF.

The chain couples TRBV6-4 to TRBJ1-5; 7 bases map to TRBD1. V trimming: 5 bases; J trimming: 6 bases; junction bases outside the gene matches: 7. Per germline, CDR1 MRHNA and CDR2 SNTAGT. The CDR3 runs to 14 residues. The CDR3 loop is CASSPAGGGQPQHF. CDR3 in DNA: TGTGCCAGCAGTCCGGCAGGGGGTGGTCAGCCCCAGCATTTT.

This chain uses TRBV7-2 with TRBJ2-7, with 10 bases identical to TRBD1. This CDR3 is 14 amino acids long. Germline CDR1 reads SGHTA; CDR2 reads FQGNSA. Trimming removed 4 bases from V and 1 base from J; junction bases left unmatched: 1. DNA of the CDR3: TGTGCCAGCAGCTCGGGACAGGGGTCCTACGAGCAGTACTTC. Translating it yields CASSSGQGSYEQYF.

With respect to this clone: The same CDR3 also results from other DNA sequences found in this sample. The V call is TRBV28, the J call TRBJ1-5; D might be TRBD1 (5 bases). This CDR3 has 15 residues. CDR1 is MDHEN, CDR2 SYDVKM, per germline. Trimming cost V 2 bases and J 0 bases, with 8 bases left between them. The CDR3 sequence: CASSLRGGSNQPQHF. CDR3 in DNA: TGTGCCAGCAGTTTAAGGGGCGGTAGCAATCAGCCCCAGCATTTT.

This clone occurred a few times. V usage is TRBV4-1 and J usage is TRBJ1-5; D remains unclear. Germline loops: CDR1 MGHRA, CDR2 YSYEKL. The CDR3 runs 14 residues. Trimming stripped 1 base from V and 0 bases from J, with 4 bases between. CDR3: CASSQGSSNQPQHF. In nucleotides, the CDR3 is TGCGCCAGCAGCCAAGGGAGTAGCAATCAGCCCCAGCATTTT.

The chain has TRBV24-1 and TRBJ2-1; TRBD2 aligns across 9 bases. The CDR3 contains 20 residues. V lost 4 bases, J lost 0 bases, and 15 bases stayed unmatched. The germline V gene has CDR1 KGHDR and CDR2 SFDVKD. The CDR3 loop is CATSDRASREGISSYNEQFF. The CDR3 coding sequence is TGTGCCACCAGTGACCGCGCCTCGCGGGAGGGAATCAGCTCCTACAATGAGCAGTTCTTC.

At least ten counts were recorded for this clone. The CDR3 DNA sequence: TGTGCCAGCAGCTTGGACATCTATGGCTACACCTTC. The encoded protein is CASSLDIYGYTF. The chain recombines TRBV7-8 with TRBJ1-2; TRBD1 is a possible D gene (5 bases). The CDR3 is 12 residues long. CDR1 SGHVS and CDR2 FQNEAQ come from the germline V gene. V was pared by 3 bases and J by 4 bases, with 6 bases between.

The CDR3 spells CASSFRLAGGPGDTQYF. CDR3 sequence (DNA): TGCGCCAGCAGCTTTAGACTAGCGGGAGGGCCGGGAGATACGCAGTATTTT. This sequence joins TRBV5-1 and TRBJ2-3; 14 bases are a match to TRBD2. CDR3 length: 17 residues. The germline V gene encodes CDR1 SGHRS and CDR2 YFSETQ. J gave up 5 bases and V 2 bases, and 7 bases lay outside the gene matches.

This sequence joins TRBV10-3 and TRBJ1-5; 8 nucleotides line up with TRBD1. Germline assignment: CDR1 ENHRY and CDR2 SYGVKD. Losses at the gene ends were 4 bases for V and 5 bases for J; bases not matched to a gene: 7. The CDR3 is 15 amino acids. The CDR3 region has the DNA TGTGCCATCAGTGGGACAGGGTCGGGAGATCAGCCCCAGCATTTT. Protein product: CAISGTGSGDQPQHF.

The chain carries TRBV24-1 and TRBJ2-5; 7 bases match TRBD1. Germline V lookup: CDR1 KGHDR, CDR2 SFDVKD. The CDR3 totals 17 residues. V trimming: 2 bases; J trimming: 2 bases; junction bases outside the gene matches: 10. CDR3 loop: CATSDWVNPGQQETQYF. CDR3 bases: TGTGCCACCAGTGATTGGGTTAATCCGGGACAGCAAGAGACCCAGTACTTC.

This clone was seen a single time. As DNA, the CDR3 is TGCGCCAGCAGCTCTAGCGGGGGGGGATACAATGAGCAGTTCTTC. Protein sequence: CASSSSGGGYNEQFF. V and J are TRBV4-3 and TRBJ2-1, with 12 bases lining up with TRBD2. The CDR3 covers 15 residues. Per germline, CDR1 LGHNA and CDR2 YSLEER. V was pared by 5 bases and J by 4 bases, with 3 bases of the junction left unmatched.

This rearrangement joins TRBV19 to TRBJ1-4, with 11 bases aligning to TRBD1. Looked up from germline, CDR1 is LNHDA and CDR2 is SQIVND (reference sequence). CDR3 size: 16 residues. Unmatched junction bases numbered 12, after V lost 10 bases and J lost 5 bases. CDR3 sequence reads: CATRTGGAGKNEKLFF. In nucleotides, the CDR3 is TGTGCCACGCGGACAGGGGGCGCGGGGAAGAATGAAAAACTGTTTTTT.

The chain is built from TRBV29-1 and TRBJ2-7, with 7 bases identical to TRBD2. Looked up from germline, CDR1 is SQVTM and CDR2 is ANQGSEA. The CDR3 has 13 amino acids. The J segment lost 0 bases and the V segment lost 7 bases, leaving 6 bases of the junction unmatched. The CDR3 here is CSAEAGNSYEQYF. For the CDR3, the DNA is TGCAGCGCCGAAGCGGGAAACTCCTACGAGCAGTACTTC.

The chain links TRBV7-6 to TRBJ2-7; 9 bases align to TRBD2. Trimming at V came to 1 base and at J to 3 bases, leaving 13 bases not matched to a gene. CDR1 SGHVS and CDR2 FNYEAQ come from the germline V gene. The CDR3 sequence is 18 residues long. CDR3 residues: CASSLGGVGIAGDYEQYF. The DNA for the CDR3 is TGTGCCAGCAGCTTAGGGGGCGTGGGTATAGCGGGAGACTACGAGCAGTACTTC.

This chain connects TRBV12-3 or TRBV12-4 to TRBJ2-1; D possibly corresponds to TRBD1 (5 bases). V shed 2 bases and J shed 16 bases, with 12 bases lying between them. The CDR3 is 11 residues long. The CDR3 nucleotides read TGTGCCAGCAGTTTAACAGGATTACAATTCTTC. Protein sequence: CASSLTGLQFF.

The DNA for the CDR3 is TGTGCCAGTAGTACTACATCCGGGATTAAAGAGACCCAGTACTTC. This sequence encodes CASSTTSGIKETQYF. This sequence joins TRBV19 and TRBJ2-5; TRBD2 might be the D (5 bases). This CDR3 contains 15 residues. Trimming shortened V by 4 bases and J by 3 bases, and 15 bases separated the two germline ends. Germline CDR1 and CDR2: LNHDA and SQIVND (reference sequence).

This CDR3 is CASRPTVTNEKLFF. CDR3 bases: TGCGCCAGCAGACCGACAGTAACTAATGAAAAACTGTTTTTT. This sequence joins TRBV5-1 and TRBJ1-4; tentatively, D is TRBD1 (5 bases). The CDR3 loop spans 14 amino acids. Per germline, CDR1 SGHRS and CDR2 YFSETQ. V gave up 5 bases and J gave up 1 base, with 9 bases separating them.

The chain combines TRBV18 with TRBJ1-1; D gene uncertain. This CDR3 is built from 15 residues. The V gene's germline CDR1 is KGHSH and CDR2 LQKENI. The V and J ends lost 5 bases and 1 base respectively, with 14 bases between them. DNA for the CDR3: TGTGCCAGCTCATCCGACGCGGGCAGGAACACTGAAGCTTTCTTT. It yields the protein CASSSDAGRNTEAFF. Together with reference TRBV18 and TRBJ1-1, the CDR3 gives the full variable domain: NAGVMQNPRHLVRRRGQEARLRCSPMKGHSHVYWYRQLPEEGLKFMVYLQKENIIDESGMPKERFSAEFPKEGPSILRIQQVVRGDSAAYFCASSSDAGRNTEAFFGQGTRLTVV.

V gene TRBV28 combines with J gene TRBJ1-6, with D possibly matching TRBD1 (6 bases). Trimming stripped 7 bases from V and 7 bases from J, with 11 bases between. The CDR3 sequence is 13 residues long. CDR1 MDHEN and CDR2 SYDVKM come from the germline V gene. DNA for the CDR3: TGTGCCAGCACGGGACAAGTCAATTCACCCCTCCACTTT. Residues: CASTGQVNSPLHF.

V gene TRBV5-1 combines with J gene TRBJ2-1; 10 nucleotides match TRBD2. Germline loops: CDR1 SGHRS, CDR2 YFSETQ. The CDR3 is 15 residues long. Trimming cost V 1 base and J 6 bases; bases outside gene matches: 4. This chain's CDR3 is CASSLTASGGNEQFF. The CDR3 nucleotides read TGCGCCAGCAGCTTGACGGCTAGCGGGGGCAATGAGCAGTTCTTC.

Here the CDR3 DNA reads TGTGCCAGCAGCCTCGGGACAGGGTTCTATGGCTACACCTTC. It is translated as CASSLGTGFYGYTF. The genes are TRBV11-2 and TRBJ1-2; TRBD1 matches 9 bases. Germline values: CDR1 SGHAT, CDR2 FQNNGV. V lost 5 bases and J lost 4; bases outside the gene matches: 5. The CDR3 sequence is 14 residues long.

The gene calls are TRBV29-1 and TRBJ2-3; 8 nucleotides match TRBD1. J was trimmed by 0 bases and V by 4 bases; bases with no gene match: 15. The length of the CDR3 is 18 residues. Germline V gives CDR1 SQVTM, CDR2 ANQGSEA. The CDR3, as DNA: TGCAGCGTTGCCTATTTTTACAGGACAGGGCCTAGCACAGATACGCAGTATTTT. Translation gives CSVAYFYRTGPSTDTQYF.